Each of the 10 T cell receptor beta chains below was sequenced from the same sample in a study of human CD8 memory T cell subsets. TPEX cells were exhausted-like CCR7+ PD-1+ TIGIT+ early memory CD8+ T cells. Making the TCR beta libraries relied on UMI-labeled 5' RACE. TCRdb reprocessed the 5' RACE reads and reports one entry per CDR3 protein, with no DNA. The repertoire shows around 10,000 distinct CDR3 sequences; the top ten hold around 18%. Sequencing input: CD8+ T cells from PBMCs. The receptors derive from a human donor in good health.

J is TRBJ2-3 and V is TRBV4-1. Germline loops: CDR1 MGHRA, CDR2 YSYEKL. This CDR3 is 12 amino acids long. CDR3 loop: CASSPRADTQYF.

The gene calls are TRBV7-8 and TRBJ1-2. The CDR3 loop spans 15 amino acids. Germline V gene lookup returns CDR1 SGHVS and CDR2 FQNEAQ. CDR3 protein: CASSLEVSPNYGYTF.

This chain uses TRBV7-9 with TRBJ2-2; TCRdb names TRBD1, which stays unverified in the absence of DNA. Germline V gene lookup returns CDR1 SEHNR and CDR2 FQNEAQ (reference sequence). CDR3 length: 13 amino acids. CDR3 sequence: CASTGGGHGELFF.

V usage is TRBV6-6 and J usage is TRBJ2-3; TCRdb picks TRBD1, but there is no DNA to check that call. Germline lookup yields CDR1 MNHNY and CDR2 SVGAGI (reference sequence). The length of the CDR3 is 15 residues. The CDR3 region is CASSYSTGSTDTQYF.

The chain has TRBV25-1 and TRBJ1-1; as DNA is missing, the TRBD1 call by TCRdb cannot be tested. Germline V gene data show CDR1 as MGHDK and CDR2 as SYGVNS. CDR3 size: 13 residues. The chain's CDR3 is CASRWTVNTEAFF.

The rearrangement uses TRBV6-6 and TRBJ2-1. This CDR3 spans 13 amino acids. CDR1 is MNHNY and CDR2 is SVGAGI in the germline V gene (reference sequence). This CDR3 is CASSSLNPNEQFF.

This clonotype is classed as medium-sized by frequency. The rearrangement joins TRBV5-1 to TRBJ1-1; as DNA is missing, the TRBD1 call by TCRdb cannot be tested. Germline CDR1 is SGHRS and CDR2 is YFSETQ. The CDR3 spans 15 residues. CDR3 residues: CASSSLQGVNTEAFF.

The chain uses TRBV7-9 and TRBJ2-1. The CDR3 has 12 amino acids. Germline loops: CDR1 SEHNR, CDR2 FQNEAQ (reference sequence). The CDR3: CASSLKSSEQFF.

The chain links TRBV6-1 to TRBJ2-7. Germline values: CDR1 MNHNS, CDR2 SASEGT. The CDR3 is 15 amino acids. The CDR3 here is CASSEEFMGNYEQYF.

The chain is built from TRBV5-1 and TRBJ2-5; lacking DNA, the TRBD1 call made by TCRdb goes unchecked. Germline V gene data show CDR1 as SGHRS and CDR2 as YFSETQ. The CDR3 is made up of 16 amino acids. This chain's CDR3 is CASSPGTGGRQETQYF.